Shown below are 32 T cell receptor beta chains from a single sample sequenced in a study of a mutant IDH1 vaccine in newly diagnosed glioma (dated by TCRdb to about 2021). What the time point label conveys for this sample: baseline, week 1 (first vaccination visit). The label giving this sample's treatment or condition can be read as: pre-vaccination baseline after standard-of-care therapy. The library was produced with the immunoSEQ multiplex PCR assay. TCRdb re-hosts the immuneACCESS table, in-frame sequences only. Its copies lack some clones; in the studies checked, an unresolved V gene accounts for under half of them, and the cause for the rest is not known. The sample profile shows around 99,000 clones; just under 80% of them were found once. Approximately 7.9% of the sample is in the top ten clones. Source: PBMCs, taken from a glioma patient treated with radiotherapy, temozolomide or both. The receptor set was obtained from a man in his forties with glioma.

The chain employs TRBV7-2 and TRBJ2-1, with D perhaps matching TRBD1 (5 bases). V was cut by 2 bases and J by 3 bases, with 11 bases left in between. This CDR3 has 15 residues. From germline, CDR1 is SGHTA and CDR2 FQGNSA. The CDR3 spells CASSLQGNLYNEQFF. CDR3 DNA: TGTGCCAGCAGCTTACAGGGTAATCTCTACAATGAGCAGTTCTTC.

V usage is TRBV27 and J usage is TRBJ1-1; 9 positions agree with TRBD1. Germline V gives CDR1 MNHEY, CDR2 SMNVEV (reference sequence). The length of the CDR3 is 15 residues. The J segment lost 12 bases and the V segment lost 6 bases, leaving 17 bases of the junction unmatched. In DNA, the CDR3 is TGTGCCAGCAGGAGGACAGGGGAGGGTGTCCTTACGACTTTCTTT. Amino acids: CASRRTGEGVLTTFF.

The genes are TRBV4-1 and TRBJ1-5, with TRBD1 identical over 11 bases. The CDR3 totals 18 residues. With V trimmed by 0 bases and J by 5 bases, 9 bases remained unmatched. From germline, CDR1 is MGHRA and CDR2 YSYEKL. For the CDR3, the DNA is TGCGCCAGCAGCCAAGATAGGTTCCGGGACAGGGGGTATCAGCCCCAGCATTTT. Its protein is CASSQDRFRDRGYQPQHF.

V usage is TRBV23-1 and J usage is TRBJ2-2, with no clear D. TRBV23-1 is placed among ORFs of uncertain function. This CDR3 spans 16 amino acids. Trimming cost V 4 bases and J 4 bases, with 16 bases left between them. In DNA, the CDR3 is TGCGCCAGCAGTCGCTACCTCCTCTCTGGCACCGGGGAGCTGTTTTTT. It specifies CASSRYLLSGTGELFF.

In its sample, this clone was seen once. The chain joins TRBV4-2 to TRBJ2-5; maybe TRBD2 (5 bases). Per the germline V gene, CDR1 is LGHNA and CDR2 is YNFKEQ. The CDR3 is 15 residues long. V was pared by 1 base and J by 11 bases, with 20 bases between. CDR3 nucleotide sequence: TGTGCCAGCAGCCAAGTTGTAGGCCCCGAGAGGGAGCAGTACTTC. It yields the protein CASSQVVGPEREQYF.

The genes are TRBV14 and TRBJ1-6; D gene ambiguous. The V end lost 1 base, the J end lost 2 bases, and 12 bases lay between the germline ends. CDR3 length: 17 residues. CDR1 and CDR2 from the germline V gene are SGHDN and FVKESK. The CDR3 DNA reads as TGTGCCAGCAGCCAAGGAAGGAGTTTTGCCTATAATTCACCCCTCCACTTT. This sequence encodes CASSQGRSFAYNSPLHF.

This clone was observed a few times. The chain has TRBV30 and TRBJ1-5; D is undetermined. The CDR3 totals 13 residues. Germline V lookup: CDR1 GTSNPN, CDR2 SVGIG (reference sequence). V lost 2 bases and J lost 4, with 9 bases in between. DNA of the CDR3: TGTGCCTGGAGTACACAGACGAATCAGCCCCAGCATTTT. It yields the protein CAWSTQTNQPQHF.

The chain uses TRBV27 and TRBJ1-2; a weak D match, TRBD1 (5 bases). The V and J ends lost 7 bases and 0 bases respectively, with 18 bases between them. The CDR3 extends over 16 amino acids. Germline CDR1 is MNHEY and CDR2 is SMNVEV (reference sequence). For the CDR3, the DNA is TGTGCCAGCAACCCCACCCGGGGGGTCCCTAACTATGGCTACACCTTC. Translation gives CASNPTRGVPNYGYTF.

The chain links TRBV5-1 to TRBJ1-2; D may be TRBD1 (6 bases). The CDR3 is made up of 15 amino acids. The V end lost 0 bases, the J end lost 4 bases, and 13 bases lay between the germline ends. CDR1 is SGHRS, CDR2 YFSETQ, per germline. The CDR3 here is CASSLGQAPSYGYTF. DNA of the CDR3: TGCGCCAGCAGCTTGGGACAGGCTCCGTCCTATGGCTACACCTTC.

The chain recombines TRBV11-3 with TRBJ2-2; TRBD2 matches at 8 bases. V trimming: 1 base; J trimming: 6 bases; junction bases outside the gene matches: 7. Germline V gene lookup returns CDR1 SGHNT and CDR2 YENEEA. The CDR3 has 16 residues. The CDR3, as DNA: TGTGCCAGCAGCTTAGCTCGGGAGGGCCCGGCCGGGGAGCTGTTTTTT. Translated, it gives CASSLAREGPAGELFF.

This sequence joins TRBV28 and TRBJ2-2; possibly TRBD1 for D (6 bases). V lost 6 bases to trimming and J lost 0 bases, with 8 bases between them. The CDR3 is made up of 14 amino acids. Germline V lookup: CDR1 MDHEN, CDR2 SYDVKM. The CDR3 DNA is TGTGCCAGCAGCAGGGGTGCGAACACCGGGGAGCTGTTTTTT. Encoded protein: CASSRGANTGELFF.

The rearrangement joins TRBV7-2 to TRBJ2-5, with a possible D match to TRBD1 (5 bases). Matching the DNA end better, TRBJ2-7 makes the J call doubtful. Per the germline V gene, CDR1 is SGHTA and CDR2 is FQGNSA. This CDR3 has 14 residues. In nucleotides, the CDR3 is TGTGCCAGCAGCTTAGCAGGGGCAAGCTCCGAGCAGTACTTC. Protein: CASSLAGASSEQYF.

The CDR3 nucleotides read TGTGCCAGTAGTATAGATCGGACAGTCACCCAAAAACTGTTTTTT. Protein product: CASSIDRTVTQKLFF. The chain is built from TRBV19 and TRBJ1-4; D may be TRBD1 (6 bases). CDR1 LNHDA and CDR2 SQIVND come from the germline V gene (reference sequence). Trimming stripped 0 bases from V and 9 bases from J, with 14 bases between. The CDR3 spans 15 residues. Full variable domain (remainder filled in from reference TRBV19 and TRBJ1-4): DGGITQSPKYLFRKEGQNVTLSCEQNLNHDAMYWYRQDPGQGLRLIYYSQIVNDFQKGDIAEGYSVSREKKESFPLTVTSAQKNPTAFYLCASSIDRTVTQKLFFGSGTQLSVL.

The table lists this clone with a few counts. At one of its ends the junction is not consistent with the germline gene, which may arise from a read error. The V call is TRBV7-7, the J call TRBJ1-4; 7 bases map to TRBD1. This CDR3 spans 15 amino acids. Germline CDR1 reads SSHAT; CDR2 reads FNYEAQ (reference sequence). CDR3 region: CASSKTGKEGEKLFF. In DNA, the CDR3 is TGTGCTAGCAGCAAGACAGGGAAGGAGGGGGAAAAACTGTTTTTT. Using reference TRBV7-7 and TRBJ1-4 for the parts outside the CDR3, the full variable domain is GAGVSQSPRYKVTKRGQDVTLRCDPISSHATLYWYQQALGQGPEFLTYFNYEAQPDKSGLPSDRFSAERPEGSISTLTIQRTEQRDSAMYRCASSKTGKEGEKLFFGSGTQLSVL.

This clone has just a few counts. The chain links TRBV6-5 to TRBJ1-5; 9 bases are shared with TRBD1. Germline assignment: CDR1 MNHEY and CDR2 SVGAGI. V trimming: 6 bases; J trimming: 1 base; junction bases outside the gene matches: 4. This CDR3 comprises 15 residues. The CDR3 here is CASRVQGASNQPQHF. The CDR3 region has the DNA TGTGCCAGCAGAGTACAGGGGGCGAGCAATCAGCCCCAGCATTTT.

V and J are TRBV15 and TRBJ2-1; either TRBD1 or TRBD2 may fit D (5 bases each). Germline CDR1 and CDR2: LNHNV and YYDKDF (reference sequence). CDR3 length: 14 amino acids. The ends were cut back, 1 base at V and 6 bases at J, with 10 bases in the middle. The CDR3 nucleotides are TGTGCCACCAGCAGAGTGAGGGGAATCAATGAGCAGTTCTTC. This codes for CATSRVRGINEQFF.

The gene calls are TRBV6-6 and TRBJ2-3, with unresolved D. Germline CDR1 is MNHNY and CDR2 is SVGAGI (reference sequence). V lost 6 bases and J 0 bases, leaving 10 bases between the germline ends. This CDR3 is 14 amino acids long. The CDR3 region is CASRDTLSTDTQYF. As DNA, the CDR3 is TGTGCCAGCAGGGATACACTTAGCACAGATACGCAGTATTTT.

This chain uses TRBV30 with TRBJ1-3; D unclear. Germline V CDR1 and CDR2: GTSNPN, SVGIG (reference sequence). V was clipped by 4 bases and J by 0 bases, with 10 bases between them. CDR3 size: 14 residues. CDR3 DNA: TGTGCCTGGATGCGGTCCCGCTCTGGAAACACCATATATTTT. This codes for CAWMRSRSGNTIYF.

The CDR3 nucleotides read TGTGCCAGCAGTGAGGGCCAGCGGGGGGACCAAGAGACCCAGTACTTC. Protein: CASSEGQRGDQETQYF. The J gene is TRBJ2-5, the V gene TRBV25-1; 9 bases are a match to TRBD2. V was clipped by 3 bases and J by 0 bases; unmatched bases: 5. Per germline, CDR1 MGHDK and CDR2 SYGVNS. The CDR3 length is 16 residues. Combining the CDR3 with reference TRBV25-1 and TRBJ2-5 gives the whole variable domain EADIYQTPRYLVIGTGKKITLECSQTMGHDKMYWYQQDPGMELHLIHYSYGVNSTEKGDLSSESTVSRIRTEHFPLTLESARPSHTSQYLCASSEGQRGDQETQYFGPGTRLLVL.

As concerns this clone: At the DNA level, this CDR3 is encoded by other sequences in the same sample as well. The gene calls are TRBV6-5 and TRBJ2-7; 11 bases line up with TRBD1. CDR1 and CDR2 (germline): MNHEY, SVGAGI. This CDR3 comprises 14 residues. Trimming removed 4 bases from V and 3 bases from J; junction bases left unmatched: 2. The CDR3 nucleotides read TGTGCCAGCAGTTCCGGGACAGGGGGCTACGAGCAGTACTTC. Protein product: CASSSGTGGYEQYF.

The chain couples TRBV7-9 to TRBJ2-1; 8 bases fit TRBD1. The CDR3 totals 15 residues. CDR1 is SEHNR and CDR2 is FQNEAQ in the germline V gene (reference sequence). Trimming took 5 bases from V and 3 from J; bases not matched to a gene: 6. CDR3 nucleotides: TGTGCCAGCAGCCAGGGGGACAGGAACTACAATGAGCAGTTCTTC. It codes for CASSQGDRNYNEQFF. The full variable domain, with the rest looked up from reference TRBV7-9 and TRBJ2-1, is DTGVSQNPRHKITKRGQNVTFRCDPISEHNRLYWYRQTLGQGPEFLTYFQNEAQLEKSRLLSDRFSAERPKGSFSTLEIQRTEQGDSAMYLCASSQGDRNYNEQFFGPGTRLTVL.

In this sample, this clone turned up once. The chain links TRBV6-6 to TRBJ1-6, with no clear D. The germline V and J ends were trimmed by 7 bases and 9 bases, with 19 bases remaining between them. The germline CDR1 and CDR2 sequences are MNHNY and SVGAGI (reference sequence). The CDR3 has 15 residues. DNA for the CDR3: TGTGCCAGCACAGCAGGAGGGTATCTGGCTTCACCCCTCCACTTT. Encoded protein: CASTAGGYLASPLHF.

The chain is built from TRBV5-1 and TRBJ2-3; 9 nucleotides match TRBD1. V shed 2 bases and J 6 bases; nucleotides not matched to a gene: 7. Germline CDR1 is SGHRS and CDR2 is YFSETQ. The CDR3 loop spans 15 amino acids. CDR3 DNA sequence: TGCGCCAGCAGCTTACCCGACAGGGGGAGTGATACGCAGTATTTT. Its protein product is CASSLPDRGSDTQYF.

The chain couples TRBV6-5 to TRBJ2-7; 9 bases fit TRBD1. The V gene end was trimmed by 6 bases and the J gene end by 4 bases; junction bases not matched to a gene: 4. CDR1 and CDR2 (germline): MNHEY, SVGAGI. The CDR3 has 13 residues. For the CDR3, the DNA is TGTGCCAGCAGAAGACAGGGGGTTTACGAGCAGTACTTC. This gives the protein CASRRQGVYEQYF.

This clone has more than one count but fewer than ten. This chain links TRBV7-2 with TRBJ1-3, with D maybe TRBD1 (6 bases). Germline lookup yields CDR1 SGHTA and CDR2 FQGNSA. The CDR3 is made up of 14 amino acids. V lost 5 bases, J lost 0 bases, and 8 bases lay in between. Written as DNA, the CDR3 is TGTGCCAGCAGCAAACAGGGCTCTGGAAACACCATATATTTT. It codes for CASSKQGSGNTIYF.

The J gene is TRBJ2-1, the V gene TRBV6-5, with TRBD2 matching 10 bases. V trimming: 6 bases; J trimming: 4 bases; junction bases outside the gene matches: 6. The CDR3 has 15 amino acids. Germline loops: CDR1 MNHEY, CDR2 SVGAGI. The CDR3: CASSPPSGSYNEQFF. The CDR3 DNA reads TGTGCCAGCAGCCCTCCTAGCGGGAGTTACAATGAGCAGTTCTTC.

J is TRBJ1-2 and V is TRBV5-1, with no clear D. CDR1 is SGHRS, CDR2 YFSETQ, per germline. This CDR3 has 13 residues. Trimming pared 0 bases from V and 8 bases from J, leaving 11 bases between. CDR3 nucleotide sequence: TGCGCCAGCAGCTTGGGGTCGGGTTCGGGCTACACCTTC. Residues: CASSLGSGSGYTF.

The V and J genes are TRBV4-1 and TRBJ2-3, with 9 bases lining up with TRBD1. The CDR3 has 17 amino acids. V was pared by 3 bases and J by 8 bases, with 15 bases of the junction left unmatched. Germline V lookup: CDR1 MGHRA, CDR2 YSYEKL. In DNA, the CDR3 is TGCGCCAGCAGCCACATCAATGCCGGGACAGGGTTAGGTACGCAGTATTTT. It specifies CASSHINAGTGLGTQYF.

The rearrangement links TRBV7-2 to TRBJ2-1, with D possibly being TRBD2 (5 bases). The germline CDR1 and CDR2 sequences are SGHTA and FQGNSA. The CDR3 sequence is 14 residues long. V lost 1 base and J lost 4, with 8 bases in between. The CDR3 protein is CASSLGEWYNEQFF. In nucleotides, the CDR3 is TGTGCCAGCAGCTTAGGGGAGTGGTACAATGAGCAGTTCTTC. Full variable domain (missing parts from reference TRBV7-2 and TRBJ2-1): GAGVSQSPSNKVTEKGKDVELRCDPISGHTALYWYRQSLGQGLEFLIYFQGNSAPDKSGLPSDRFSAERTGGSVSTLTIQRTQQEDSAVYLCASSLGEWYNEQFFGPGTRLTVL.

Comments on this clone: The identical CDR3 is also encoded by other nucleotide sequences in the sample. The chain is built from TRBV6-6 and TRBJ2-7; a weak D match, TRBD1 (5 bases). This CDR3 is 12 amino acids long. CDR1 MNHNY and CDR2 SVGAGI come from the germline V gene (reference sequence). The V end was cut by 2 bases, the J end by 5 bases, with 7 bases between. CDR3 amino acids: CASSYKGDEQYF. CDR3 DNA: TGTGCCAGCAGTTACAAAGGGGACGAGCAGTACTTC.

This rearrangement joins TRBV6-6 to TRBJ2-7; a possible D gene is TRBD1 (6 bases). CDR1 is MNHNY, CDR2 SVGAGI, per germline (reference sequence). The V and J ends lost 5 bases and 7 bases respectively, with 18 bases between them. The CDR3 loop spans 14 amino acids. Here the CDR3 DNA reads TGTGCCAGCAGTCCCACAGGGCCCCTTTGGGAGCAGTACTTC. Its translation: CASSPTGPLWEQYF.

This clone was counted a single time. The chain uses TRBV28 and TRBJ2-7; D is possibly TRBD1 or TRBD2 (5 bases each). The CDR3 is made up of 16 amino acids. Per germline, CDR1 MDHEN and CDR2 SYDVKM. The V and J ends lost 4 bases and 0 bases respectively, with 16 bases between them. The CDR3 is CASSSPRDPSSYEQYF. Here the CDR3 DNA reads TGTGCCAGCAGTTCGCCCCGGGACCCGAGCTCCTACGAGCAGTACTTC.